This entry concerns a single T cell receptor beta chain. Its antigen target is currently unknown. Qualities for individual bases were not recorded, and no much larger clone is one base off. The collaborating institutions used their own protocols to collect whole blood in K2EDTA tubes. For TCRbeta analysis, collaborators shipped samples in one of three forms: frozen whole blood, isolated PBMCs, or DNA extracted from either of those sample types. The sample is drawn from a study of blood T cell repertoires in COVID-19 (dated by TCRdb to between 2020 and 2021). At the level of the whole study: Collaborator samples came from the United States, Italy and Spain and covered acute and convalescent phases of COVID-19. HLA class I and class II types, where available, came from metadata supplied by the sample provider rather than from assay-based typing. The samples were drawn from the first 160 participants of the ongoing ImmuneRACE study and from roughly 1,300 subjects provided by 6 global collaborators. The prospective study material was composed of cDNA or gDNA derived from T cells, B-cell-depleted T cells, or PBMCs. Sample metadata almost always included a de-identified subject ID, COVID-19 status, age in years and sex. The repertoires were made available in a free public database intended to serve as a resource for research on the immune response to SARS-CoV-2. The dataset comprised deeply sampled blood TCRbeta repertoires from subjects exposed to, actively infected with, or recovered from COVID-19.

Study-wide findings and limitations: The quantity of clinical and demographic metadata differed by source and by participant and was supplied without curation.

The immunoSEQ Assay, a bias-controlled multiplex PCR, was used to amplify TCRbeta CDR3 regions from genomic DNA. The paper's processing steps were these. Within the assay, amplification of reference gene primers was used to estimate how many nucleated cells each sample contained. To quantify the absolute abundance of each unique TCRbeta CDR3 rearrangement, sequence reads were collapsed and filtered. For each sample, productive Simpson clonality was calculated as the square root of Simpson's diversity index over productive rearrangements. Drawn from immuneACCESS, this table holds only the in-frame rearrangements with V and J called that TCRdb kept. Clones are partly lost; checked studies trace under half to an unresolved V gene and leave the rest unexplained. That table gives V, J and clone size, and the DNA gave D and trimming. In all, the sample holds 120,000 or so clones, and 60% to 85% of those were seen once. The ten top clones hold 5% to 8% of the sample.

The junction shows trimming of 5 bases on V and 2 bases on J, and the gene matches do not reach 4 bases of it. The CDR3 measures 15 amino acids from cysteine to phenylalanine. Of the read, only the CDR3 DNA is kept; its 45 bases are in frame from base 1. The germline V gene supplies CDR1 MGHDK and CDR2 SYGVNS. This TCR came from a man between 65 and 85 years old with acute or convalescent COVID-19. The sample consisted of peripheral blood. The chain was built from TRBV25-1 and TRBJ2-5; 11 bases in the junction line up with TRBD1. The CDR3 reads CASSPDRGRQETQYF. Here is the DNA: TGTGCCAGCAGTCCGGACAGGGGGCGGCAAGAGACCCAGTACTTC.